Included here is one T cell receptor beta chain sequence, with context. V was pared by 0 bases and J by 6 bases, with 9 bases between. Germline CDR1 and CDR2: LGHNA and YNFKEQ. The CDR3 covers 14 residues. Assay used: immunoSEQ multiplex PCR; TCRdb lists only in-frame clones, some missing. Of 55,000 to 60,000 clones listed, about 83% are singletons. This record belongs to a study of OX40 agonist ivuxolimab in advanced cancers. V gene TRBV4-2 combines with J gene TRBJ1-5; weak D call: TRBD1 (6 bases). This material consisted of CD4+ or CD8+ T cells sorted from blood, taken in a trial of the OX40 agonist ivuxolimab. This receptor was obtained from an adult with an advanced solid tumor such as melanoma, head and neck, liver or kidney cancer. The CDR3 reads CASSQDWGAQPQHF. CDR3 DNA sequence: TGTGCCAGCAGCCAAGATTGGGGGGCTCAGCCCCAGCATTTT.